This TCR beta chain emerged from a study of chemoradiotherapy in HPV16-positive cancers (dated 2022 in TCRdb). About the study as a whole: Using functional T-cell assays on cells from a couple of HPV16-positive patients, the researchers defined candidate HPV-specific T-cell clones and common TCR motifs. The study set out to ask whether T-cell immunity against the HPV oncoproteins E6 and E7 changes over the course of chemoradiotherapy and whether that immunity affects survival. TCR repertoires from under 90 patients with HPV-related cancers were then used to track the candidate HPV-specific TCRs and motifs.

A word on this clone: Which antigen it targets is not known. No much larger clone exists at a distance of one base, and base qualities are not known.

Overall study outcomes, separate from this receptor: The functional definition of HPV-specific T cells was derived from only a couple of HPV16-positive patients, and the survival association was reported for HPV16-positive patients. Expansion of candidate HPV-specific clones and E7-related TCR motifs was observed in the tumor microenvironment during treatment, whereas no such expansion was observed for non-HPV-specific T cells. Improved recurrence-free survival in HPV16-positive patients was associated with expansion of HPV-responsive T cells during chemoradiotherapy.

Because repertoires were sampled repeatedly during chemoradiotherapy, clonal expansion in the tumor microenvironment could be followed. As encoded in the germline V gene, CDR1 is MNHNS while CDR2 is SASEGT. V loses 6 bases of germline sequence and J loses 8 bases, and the interval between the two ends is 7 bases. The CDR3 measures 10 amino acids from cysteine to phenylalanine. Of all the DNA, just the CDR3 is kept, 30 bases in frame from base 1. The library was generated by the immunoSEQ multiplex PCR assay. Held by TCRdb, this immuneACCESS table contains in-frame sequences only and omits some clones. Under half of the omission traces to an unresolved V gene where checked; the cause of the rest is unknown. The sample table contains around 33,000 clones; only one count was recorded for approximately 88% of them. The top ten clonotypes cover approximately 5% of the sample.

This TCR came from a human donor with HPV-associated anogenital cancer. The sequence is built from TRBV6-1 and TRBJ1-2, with the D gene too uncertain to name. The sample in question was blood, obtained from a patient who underwent chemoradiotherapy. The CDR3 amino acid sequence is: CASSTGGYTF. The DNA reads TGTGCCAGCAGCACGGGGGGCTACACCTTC.